The sequence of this T cell receptor (beta chain) was determined in a study of CD4 T cells in relation to SARS-CoV-2 and coronaviruses. Study-level information: The restricting HLA molecule for shared crossreactive spike epitopes was mapped.

Looked up from germline, CDR1 is MNHNY and CDR2 is SVGAGI (reference sequence). The V end was cut by 4 bases, the J end by 4 bases, with 5 bases between. This CDR3 has 11 residues. Before the COVID-19 pandemic, during about 2010-2019, CD4+ T cells were taken from unexposed donors. After ten to eleven days of culture, CD4+ T cells were isolated. A remark on this clone: No antigen is known for it.

Clones were read by immunoSEQ multiplex PCR, and TCRdb kept only the in-frame ones, dropping some. Of fewer than 20,000 clones listed, around 70% were seen once; the top ten hold approximately 28%. The receptor was isolated from a human donor in good health. Sequenced input: CD4+ T cells from PBMCs, cultured in vitro. This rearrangement joins TRBV6-6 to TRBJ2-7; D gene unclear. DNA of the CDR3: TGTGCCAGCAGTTCCCAATACGAGCAGTACTTC. This sequence encodes CASSSQYEQYF.